The 29 T cell receptor beta chains presented below share a single source sample, sequenced in a study of shared clonotypes between healthy human individuals (TCRdb year 2020). The protocol used for the library was the immunoSEQ multiplex PCR assay. TCRdb holds this immuneACCESS table with in-frame rearrangements only. Some clones are missing; in checked studies, unresolved V genes explain under half, and the rest has no known cause. This sample gives some 2.3 million clones in total; approximately 93% of them show up just once. The leading ten clones occupy under 0.45% of the sample. Sequenced input: naive CD4+ T cells from PBMCs. Interpreted using the paper, the cell subset or site label stands for: CD45RA+ positively selected. Receptor source: a man aged 18-30 years in good health. Some clones in this sample may be carry-over from other donors' samples.

The gene calls are TRBV19 and TRBJ1-2; the D is unclear. V lost 6 bases and J 4 bases, leaving 9 bases between the germline ends. Germline V gives CDR1 LNHDA, CDR2 SQIVND (reference sequence). This CDR3 has 12 amino acids. The CDR3 DNA reads as TGTGCCAGTAGAACGCGAAGCTATGGCTACACCTTC. Encoded protein: CASRTRSYGYTF.

The genes are TRBV2 and TRBJ2-7; the D gene is possibly TRBD1 (6 bases). The CDR3 is made up of 14 amino acids. Germline V lookup: CDR1 SNHLY, CDR2 FYNNEI. Trimming took 8 bases from V and 9 from J, leaving 23 bases between them. DNA for the CDR3: TGTGCCAGCCCACTCCCAGGGGCTCGTATGCGGCAGTACTTC. Its protein product is CASPLPGARMRQYF.

V usage is TRBV27 and J usage is TRBJ2-7; D unresolved. This CDR3 region has 17 residues. Deletions cut 6 bases from V and 2 bases from J, with 23 bases between. Germline V CDR1 and CDR2: MNHEY, SMNVEV (reference sequence). The CDR3 here is CASSRDGLAEFPYEQYF. In DNA, the CDR3 is TGTGCCAGCAGCCGCGACGGCCTTGCGGAGTTTCCCTACGAGCAGTACTTC.

There are a few counts of this clone. This chain joins TRBV6-5 and TRBJ2-7; TRBD1 aligns across 7 bases. The CDR3 is 14 residues long. The junction had 9 bases not matched to a gene; V was cut back by 6 bases and J by 4 bases. The germline V gene has CDR1 MNHEY and CDR2 SVGAGI. DNA for the CDR3: TGTGCCAGCAGACGACAGGGTCCCCTTTACGAGCAGTACTTC. Its protein product is CASRRQGPLYEQYF.

This clone appeared once. The genes are TRBV5-6 and TRBJ2-5; a weak D match, TRBD1 (5 bases). This CDR3 has 15 amino acids. With 2 bases removed from V and 4 bases from J, the gap between germline ends came to 15 bases. Looked up from germline, CDR1 is SGHDT and CDR2 is YYEEEE. Here the CDR3 DNA reads TGTGCCAGCAGCTTCCTACAGGTGGGGTTAGAGACCCAGTACTTC. Amino acids: CASSFLQVGLETQYF. Combining the CDR3 with reference TRBV5-6 and TRBJ2-5 gives the whole variable domain DAGVTQSPTHLIKTRGQQVTLRCSPKSGHDTVSWYQQALGQGPQFIFQYYEEEERQRGNFPDRFSGHQFPNYSSELNVNALLLGDSALYLCASSFLQVGLETQYFGPGTRLLVL.

J is TRBJ2-5 and V is TRBV27, with 11 nucleotides matching TRBD2. Germline V lookup: CDR1 MNHEY, CDR2 SMNVEV (reference sequence). V shed 8 bases, J shed 4 bases, and the junction held 9 bases outside the gene matches. This CDR3 has 15 residues. The CDR3 DNA reads TGTGCCAGCTCCGGACTAGCGGGTTTTAGAGAGACCCAGTACTTC. Amino acids: CASSGLAGFRETQYF.

The table lists this clone with a count of one. The chain employs TRBV5-4 and TRBJ2-3, with TRBD2 matching 8 bases. Germline-derived CDR1 and CDR2 are SGHNT and YYREEE (reference sequence). This CDR3 contains 17 residues. Trimming took 0 bases from V and 5 from J; bases not matched to a gene: 11. CDR3 sequence: CASSLAIGREGLDTQYF. CDR3 sequence (DNA): TGTGCCAGCAGCTTGGCCATCGGGAGGGAAGGCTTAGATACGCAGTATTTT.

The rearrangement uses TRBV11-2 and TRBJ2-3; D perhaps matches TRBD1 (5 bases). Germline V gene lookup returns CDR1 SGHAT and CDR2 FQNNGV. The CDR3 runs 14 residues. V lost 2 bases and J 0 bases, leaving 6 bases between the germline ends. The CDR3 nucleotides are TGTGCCAGCAGCTTAAGGGGTAGCACAGATACGCAGTATTTT. This sequence encodes CASSLRGSTDTQYF.

The chain joins TRBV7-8 to TRBJ1-1, with D unclear. The CDR3 loop spans 15 amino acids. CDR1 is SGHVS and CDR2 is FQNEAQ in the germline V gene. The V end was cut by 2 bases, the J end by 0 bases, with 10 bases between. The CDR3 loop is CASSLSRAMNTEAFF. The CDR3 DNA sequence: TGTGCCAGCAGCTTAAGTAGGGCCATGAACACTGAAGCTTTCTTT.

About this clone: Other nucleotide sequences from this sample produce the same CDR3. The V call is TRBV7-3, the J call TRBJ2-1; no clear D. The germline CDR1 and CDR2 sequences are SGHTA and FQGTGA. The CDR3 runs 13 residues. The V gene lost 1 base and the J gene lost 7 bases, with 8 bases spanning the gap. The CDR3 sequence: CASSLRARNEQFF. The CDR3 DNA follows: TGTGCCAGCAGCTTAAGAGCGAGGAATGAGCAGTTCTTC.

This chain uses TRBV7-6 with TRBJ2-1, with 10 bases that match TRBD2. Germline V CDR1 and CDR2: SGHVS, FNYEAQ. There are 16 residues in the CDR3. V lost 5 bases, J lost 3 bases, and 7 bases stayed unmatched. CDR3 amino acids: CASSNQLAGLYNEQFF. In nucleotides, the CDR3 is TGTGCCAGCAGCAACCAACTAGCGGGGCTCTACAATGAGCAGTTCTTC.

The chain is built from TRBV18 and TRBJ1-4; no clear D gene. The germline CDR1 and CDR2 sequences are KGHSH and LQKENI. This CDR3 has 12 amino acids. Trimming cost V 3 bases and J 8 bases, with 7 bases left between them. The CDR3 DNA is TGTGCCAGCTCACCTCTAAGGGAAAAACTGTTTTTT. It is translated as CASSPLREKLFF.

The CDR3 loop reads CASSQPMVRGTQYF. DNA for the CDR3: TGCGCCAGCAGCCAGCCGATGGTCCGAGGTACGCAGTATTTT. This chain connects TRBV4-1 to TRBJ2-3; no clear D. CDR1 MGHRA and CDR2 YSYEKL come from the germline V gene. Trimming shortened V by 3 bases and J by 8 bases, and 15 bases separated the two germline ends. This CDR3 comprises 14 residues.

V usage is TRBV15 and J usage is TRBJ1-4; 9 nucleotides agree with TRBD1. Germline CDR1 LNHNV, CDR2 YYDKDF (reference sequence). Trimming cost V 3 bases and J 7 bases; bases outside gene matches: 9. The CDR3 totals 16 residues. CDR3 coding DNA: TGTGCCACCAGCAGGGATACAGGGGGCTTTGTTGAAAAACTGTTTTTT. Protein: CATSRDTGGFVEKLFF.

The chain combines TRBV2 with TRBJ2-2, with D possibly being TRBD2 (6 bases). The CDR3 runs to 14 residues. The germline V gene has CDR1 SNHLY and CDR2 FYNNEI. The germline V and J ends were trimmed by 7 bases and 0 bases, with 9 bases remaining between them. CDR3 in amino acids: CASMGGSNTGELFF. In DNA, the CDR3 is TGTGCCAGCATGGGAGGATCGAACACCGGGGAGCTGTTTTTT.

The chain joins TRBV28 to TRBJ1-1; 8 positions agree with TRBD1. V trimming: 5 bases; J trimming: 10 bases; junction bases outside the gene matches: 9. The CDR3 has 13 residues. Looked up from germline, CDR1 is MDHEN and CDR2 is SYDVKM. As DNA, the CDR3 is TGTGCCAGCAGTGGCGGACAGGGACTTGGAGCTTTCTTT. Its protein product is CASSGGQGLGAFF.

This clone was found a few times. The same CDR3 arises from other DNA sequences in this sample as well. The chain employs TRBV28 and TRBJ1-1; 8 bases are shared with TRBD1. J was trimmed by 0 bases and V by 5 bases; bases with no gene match: 5. Germline CDR1 reads MDHEN; CDR2 reads SYDVKM. The CDR3 runs to 15 residues. CDR3 amino acids: CASSPRTGLNTEAFF. In nucleotides, the CDR3 is TGTGCCAGCAGTCCCAGGACAGGGTTGAACACTGAAGCTTTCTTT.

The rearrangement joins TRBV2 to TRBJ2-7; tentative D call: TRBD2 (5 bases). Germline CDR1 SNHLY, CDR2 FYNNEI. The germline V and J ends were trimmed by 5 bases and 0 bases, with 14 bases remaining between them. The CDR3 runs 15 residues. CDR3 in DNA: TGTGCCAGCAGTTACGACCGAACTAGCTCCTACGAGCAGTACTTC. Residues: CASSYDRTSSYEQYF.

CDR3 in DNA: TGTGCCAGCAGCTTGTCGGGAGAAGGCTACAATGAGCAGTTCTTC. This gives the protein CASSLSGEGYNEQFF. The chain employs TRBV7-9 and TRBJ2-1, with D possibly matching TRBD2 (6 bases). Per the germline V gene, CDR1 is SEHNR and CDR2 is FQNEAQ (reference sequence). V shed 3 bases and J shed 3 bases, with 12 bases lying between them. This CDR3 spans 15 amino acids. Using reference TRBV7-9 and TRBJ2-1 for the parts outside the CDR3, the full variable domain is DTGVSQNPRHKITKRGQNVTFRCDPISEHNRLYWYRQTLGQGPEFLTYFQNEAQLEKSRLLSDRFSAERPKGSFSTLEIQRTEQGDSAMYLCASSLSGEGYNEQFFGPGTRLTVL.

The chain links TRBV5-4 to TRBJ1-4, with D uncertain. V lost 4 bases to trimming and J lost 7 bases, with 8 bases between them. There are 12 residues in the CDR3. Germline lookup yields CDR1 SGHNT and CDR2 YYREEE (reference sequence). The CDR3 nucleotides read TGTGCCAGCAGCCTGAACACTGAAAAACTGTTTTTT. Protein product: CASSLNTEKLFF. Variable domain in full (rest from reference TRBV5-4 and TRBJ1-4): ETGVTQSPTHLIKTRGQQVTLRCSSQSGHNTVSWYQQALGQGPQFIFQYYREEENGRGNFPPRFSGLQFPNYSSELNVNALELDDSALYLCASSLNTEKLFFGSGTQLSVL.

The chain is built from TRBV28 and TRBJ2-7; D possibly uses TRBD1 or TRBD2 (5 bases each). The CDR3 covers 15 residues. V gave up 7 bases and J gave up 2 bases, with 18 bases separating them. Germline CDR1 MDHEN, CDR2 SYDVKM. CDR3 coding DNA: TGTGCCAGCAAGACTGCCGGGACCCCAACCTACGAGCAGTACTTC. Amino acid sequence: CASKTAGTPTYEQYF.

The chain employs TRBV2 and TRBJ2-5; TRBD2 aligns across 13 bases. Trimming cost V 6 bases and J 11 bases; bases outside gene matches: 9. CDR3 length: 14 residues. Germline V lookup: CDR1 SNHLY, CDR2 FYNNEI. The CDR3 DNA reads as TGTGCCAGCAGCCAGACTAGCGGGAGGACTGTGCAGTACTTC. Translated: CASSQTSGRTVQYF.

The chain combines TRBV7-9 with TRBJ2-7; 11 bases line up with TRBD2. CDR3 length: 16 residues. Trimming removed 4 bases from V and 0 bases from J; junction bases left unmatched: 5. Per germline, CDR1 SEHNR and CDR2 FQNEAQ (reference sequence). In DNA, the CDR3 is TGTGCCAGCAGCTGGGGAACTAGCGGGAGCTCCTACGAGCAGTACTTC. It yields the protein CASSWGTSGSSYEQYF.

The V call is TRBV1, the J call TRBJ2-7. TRBV1 is termed a pseudogene. The CDR3 has 15 residues. CDR3 nucleotide sequence: TGCACCAGCAGCCGGCATGAGGGGAGTGGGAACGAGCAGTACTTC. Its translation: CTSSRHEGSGNEQYF.

This chain uses TRBV2 with TRBJ1-2; TRBD1 matches 8 bases. Germline V lookup: CDR1 SNHLY, CDR2 FYNNEI. The CDR3 has 13 amino acids. With V trimmed by 3 bases and J by 4 bases, 1 base remained unmatched. CDR3 in amino acids: CASSEDRVYGYTF. CDR3 coding DNA: TGTGCCAGCAGTGAGGACAGGGTCTATGGCTACACCTTC.

This clone came up once. This rearrangement joins TRBV28 to TRBJ1-2; a possible D gene is TRBD1 (5 bases). The germline CDR1 and CDR2 sequences are MDHEN and SYDVKM. The CDR3 is 15 amino acids. The ends were cut back, 5 bases at V and 7 bases at J, with 20 bases in the middle. The CDR3 loop is CASSPPPGVGTGYTF. The CDR3 coding sequence is TGTGCCAGCAGTCCCCCCCCGGGGGTGGGGACTGGCTACACCTTC.

The chain joins TRBV27 to TRBJ1-2, with no clear D. This CDR3 comprises 11 residues. Germline V gene sequence: CDR1 MNHEY, CDR2 SMNVEV (reference sequence). Deletions cut 8 bases from V and 8 bases from J, with 12 bases between. CDR3 loop: CASGSAAGYTF. CDR3 sequence (DNA): TGTGCCAGCGGGTCCGCTGCGGGCTACACCTTC.

The sample holds one count of this clone. This rearrangement joins TRBV11-1 to TRBJ1-1, with TRBD1 matching over 10 bases. The CDR3 loop spans 15 amino acids. Trimming cost V 2 bases and J 6 bases; bases outside gene matches: 6. Germline V gene sequence: CDR1 SGHAT, CDR2 FQDESV (reference sequence). CDR3 sequence reads: CASSLRQGAHPEAFF. The CDR3 DNA sequence: TGTGCCAGCAGCTTAAGACAGGGGGCGCATCCTGAAGCTTTCTTT. Combining the CDR3 with reference TRBV11-1 and TRBJ1-1 gives the whole variable domain EAEVAQSPRYKITEKSQAVAFWCDPISGHATLYWYRQILGQGPELLVQFQDESVVDDSQLPKDRFSAERLKGVDSTLKIQPAELGDSAMYLCASSLRQGAHPEAFFGQGTRLTVV.

The CDR3 protein is CASSYDNADTQYF. The CDR3 DNA follows: TGTGCCAGCAGCTATGATAATGCAGATACGCAGTATTTT. The chain carries TRBV7-9 and TRBJ2-3; D gene ambiguous. Germline V lookup: CDR1 SEHNR, CDR2 FQNEAQ (reference sequence). With 4 bases removed from V and 4 bases from J, the gap between germline ends came to 9 bases. This CDR3 has 13 amino acids.